The 17 T cell receptor beta chains listed next were all sequenced from one sample in a study of blood T cells in healthy people across ages. Combining a sample-barcoded 5' primer with a J-beta primer mix, a second PCR ran for about 7 to 11 cycles. TCRdb used MiXCR to reprocess the 5' RACE reads, holding one entry per CDR3 protein. The table records about 780,000 distinct CDR3 sequences, 35% to 60% of them present only once. Sequencing was performed on blood. These receptors were obtained from a man older than 75 in good health.

The V gene is TRBV24-1, the J gene TRBJ2-3; the match to TRBD1 covers 11 bases. Trimming took 2 bases from V and 2 from J; bases not matched to a gene: 2. This CDR3 is 16 amino acids long. The germline gives CDR1 KGHDR, CDR2 SFDVKD. CDR3 nucleotides: TGTGCCACCAGTGATTGGACAGGGGGCAACACAGATACGCAGTATTTT. Amino acids: CATSDWTGGNTDTQYF.

The V gene is TRBV7-8, the J gene TRBJ1-6, with D unresolved. The CDR3 loop spans 13 amino acids. Trimming removed 6 bases at V and 8 bases at J, with 11 bases between. The V gene's germline CDR1 is SGHVS and CDR2 FQNEAQ. The chain's CDR3 is CASRPLGDSPLHF. DNA of the CDR3: TGTGCCAGCAGGCCACTCGGGGATTCACCCCTCCACTTT.

This clonotype was observed once. The chain recombines TRBV18 with TRBJ2-5; D is ambiguous. With the DNA end fitting TRBJ2-7 better, the J assignment may be wrong. The germline gives CDR1 KGHSH, CDR2 LQKENI. The CDR3 contains 13 residues. CDR3 sequence: CASSPRELYEQYF. CDR3 in DNA: TGTGCCAGCTCACCACGGGAACTCTACGAGCAGTACTTC.

This clonotype appeared a few times. The rearrangement uses TRBV10-3 and TRBJ2-3; tentatively, D is TRBD1 (5 bases). With 10 bases removed from V and 4 bases from J, the gap between germline ends came to 15 bases. Germline loops: CDR1 ENHRY, CDR2 SYGVKD. The CDR3 has 13 amino acids. For the CDR3, the DNA is TGTGCCACCTCACCAGGGAACGCAGATACGCAGTATTTT. Translating gives CATSPGNADTQYF.

This clonotype is a singleton in its sample. Relative to the germline gene, one junction end is altered; a read error may explain this. The chain uses TRBV27 and TRBJ2-3; perhaps D is TRBD1 or TRBD2 (5 bases each). The CDR3 spans 15 residues. The germline gives CDR1 MNHEY, CDR2 SMNVEV (reference sequence). CDR3 nucleotides: TGTGCCAGCCCGACGGGACGGTCCAGCACAGCTACGCAGTATTTT. Amino acids: CASPTGRSSTATQYF.

This clonotype was seen only a few times. The chain is built from TRBV4-2 and TRBJ1-2; a weak D match, TRBD1 (5 bases). The V gene's germline CDR1 is LGHNA and CDR2 YNFKEQ. The length of the CDR3 is 15 residues. V lost 1 base and J 1 base, leaving 10 bases between the germline ends. DNA for the CDR3: TGTGCCAGCAGCCAAGTAGCAGGGAGTAACTATGGCTACACCTTC. Its translation is CASSQVAGSNYGYTF.

The rearrangement joins TRBV20-1 to TRBJ2-7, with 12 bases that match TRBD2. CDR3 length: 14 amino acids. The germline gives CDR1 DFQATT, CDR2 SNEGSKA (reference sequence). The trim removed 6 bases at V and 2 bases at J, leaving 5 bases unmatched. The CDR3 DNA reads as TGCAGTGCCCCACTAGCGGGAGGTACCTACGAGCAGTACTTC. It translates to CSAPLAGGTYEQYF.

The sample holds a few counts of this clonotype. The chain joins TRBV2 to TRBJ1-1; TRBD1 aligns across 11 bases. The CDR3 spans 17 residues. Unmatched junction bases numbered 12, after V lost 4 bases and J lost 5 bases. Germline CDR1 reads SNHLY; CDR2 reads FYNNEI. The CDR3 spells CASSGGQGGYGLTEAFF. The CDR3 nucleotides are TGTGCCAGCAGTGGGGGACAGGGGGGGTACGGATTAACTGAAGCTTTCTTT. Combining the CDR3 with reference TRBV2 and TRBJ1-1 gives the whole variable domain EPEVTQTPSHQVTQMGQEVILRCVPISNHLYFYWYRQILGQKVEFLVSFYNNEISEKSEIFDDQFSVERPDGSNFTLKIRSTKLEDSAMYFCASSGGQGGYGLTEAFFGQGTRLTVV.

The J gene is TRBJ1-2, the V gene TRBV28, with D possibly being TRBD1 (6 bases). Germline CDR1 and CDR2: MDHEN and SYDVKM. CDR3 length equals 18 residues. V was cut by 1 base and J by 1 base, with 19 bases left in between. The DNA for the CDR3 is TGTGCCAGCAGTTTATCAGGGGCGGCCATAAGAAATAACTATGGCTACACCTTC. Its protein is CASSLSGAAIRNNYGYTF.

This clonotype has a handful of counts. The genes are TRBV29-1 and TRBJ2-3, with D perhaps TRBD1 or TRBD2 (7 bases each). The CDR3 is 13 residues long. Trimming removed 4 bases at V and 3 bases at J, with 11 bases between. Germline lookup yields CDR1 SQVTM and CDR2 ANQGSEA. In DNA form, the CDR3 reads TGCAGCGTTGTCCAGGGGGGGACAGATACGCAGTATTTT. It translates to CSVVQGGTDTQYF.

This clonotype has more than one count but fewer than ten. The V call is TRBV29-1, the J call TRBJ2-5, with 9 bases that match TRBD2. Trimming removed 1 base from V and 11 bases from J; junction bases left unmatched: 11. Germline V gene data show CDR1 as SQVTM and CDR2 as ANQGSEA. There are 14 residues in the CDR3. CDR3 DNA: TGCAGCGTTGAAGGGCGGGGGGGCGACTATGAGCAGTACTTC. This codes for CSVEGRGGDYEQYF.

The genes are TRBV7-2 and TRBJ2-2; weak D call: TRBD2 (5 bases). The CDR3 consists of 14 residues. The V end was cut by 0 bases, the J end by 7 bases, with 9 bases between. The germline V gene has CDR1 SGHTA and CDR2 FQGNSA. The CDR3 nucleotides read TGTGCCAGCAGCTTAGCTTCGGGGAACGGGGAGCTGTTTTTT. Translation gives CASSLASGNGELFF.

This clonotype was seen a few times. The V and J genes are TRBV7-2 and TRBJ1-5; TRBD1 matches 7 bases. CDR1 is SGHTA, CDR2 FQGNSA, per germline. The CDR3 is made up of 15 amino acids. Trimming took 1 base from V and 8 from J; bases not matched to a gene: 8. The CDR3 is CASSLVWTGDEPQHF. CDR3 coding DNA: TGTGCCAGCAGCTTAGTATGGACAGGAGACGAGCCCCAGCATTTT.

In its sample, this clonotype was seen a few times. This rearrangement joins TRBV20-1 to TRBJ2-3; 7 bases line up with TRBD2. J gave up 4 bases and V 3 bases, and 7 bases lay outside the gene matches. The CDR3 extends over 14 amino acids. CDR1 is DFQATT, CDR2 SNEGSKA, per germline (reference sequence). CDR3 coding DNA: TGCAGTGCTAGTAGGGCTAGCGGTGCAGATACGCAGTATTTT. It translates to CSASRASGADTQYF.

The chain is built from TRBV30 and TRBJ2-5; 7 nucleotides agree with TRBD1. The ends lost 8 bases at V and 5 bases at J; junction bases unmatched: 11. Germline values: CDR1 GTSNPN, CDR2 SVGIG (reference sequence). The CDR3 is made up of 13 amino acids. The CDR3 here is CADYPGQSETQYF. The CDR3 nucleotides read TGTGCCGATTACCCGGGACAGAGCGAGACCCAGTACTTC.

This clonotype has just a few counts. This chain connects TRBV13 to TRBJ2-5, with 8 bases matching TRBD1. CDR3 length equals 15 residues. After removal of 3 bases from V and 5 bases from J, the junction contained 8 bases not matched to a gene. Germline CDR1 PRHDT, CDR2 FYEKMQ (reference sequence). The CDR3 loop is CASSFWTGRRETQYF. The CDR3 nucleotides read TGTGCCAGCAGCTTCTGGACAGGGAGAAGGGAGACCCAGTACTTC. The variable domain in full, completed from reference TRBV13 and TRBJ2-5, reads AAGVIQSPRHLIKEKRETATLKCYPIPRHDTVYWYQQGPGQDPQFLISFYEKMQSDKGSIPDRFSAQQFSDYHSELNMSSLELGDSALYFCASSFWTGRRETQYFGPGTRLLVL.

This chain joins TRBV4-3 and TRBJ1-2; TRBD1 agrees at 7 bases. With V trimmed by 1 base and J by 8 bases, 10 bases remained unmatched. CDR3 length: 15 amino acids. CDR1 is LGHNA, CDR2 YSLEER, per germline. CDR3 sequence: CASSQGGRGGDGYTF. Here the CDR3 DNA reads TGCGCCAGCAGCCAAGGGGGAAGAGGGGGCGACGGCTACACCTTC.